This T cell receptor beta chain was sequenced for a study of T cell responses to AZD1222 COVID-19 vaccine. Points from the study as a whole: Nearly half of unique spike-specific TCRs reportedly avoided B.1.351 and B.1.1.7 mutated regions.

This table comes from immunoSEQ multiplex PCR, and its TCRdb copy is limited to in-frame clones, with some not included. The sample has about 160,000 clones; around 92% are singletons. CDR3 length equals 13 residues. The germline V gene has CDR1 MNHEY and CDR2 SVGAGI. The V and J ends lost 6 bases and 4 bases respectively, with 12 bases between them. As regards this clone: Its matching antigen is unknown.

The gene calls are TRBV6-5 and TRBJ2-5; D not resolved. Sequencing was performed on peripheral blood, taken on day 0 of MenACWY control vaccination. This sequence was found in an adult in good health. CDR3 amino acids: CASRDPWGETQYF. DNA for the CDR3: TGTGCCAGCAGGGACCCCTGGGGAGAGACCCAGTACTTC.